The entry that follows covers one TCR beta chain sequence. A read error may produce the germline difference seen at one junction end. Time point described: baseline pretreatment blood. Documented treatment: 15 Gy SBRT to primary tumor, nephrectomy 4 weeks later. The data belong to a study of radiation and T cells in renal cell carcinoma. Data came from immunoSEQ multiplex PCR; TCRdb stores just in-frame clones and leaves some out. The table has about 49,000 clones, approximately 83% seen once; the top ten hold roughly a third. The sample consisted of blood, taken from a patient whose treatment included radiotherapy and nephrectomy. This TCR derives from a woman aged 65 to 85 with renal cell carcinoma.

The CDR3 is CASSWNSGVISYVQYF. DNA of the CDR3: TGTGCCAGCAGCTGGAATAGCGGGGTGATATCCTACGTGCAGTACTTC. J is TRBJ2-7 and V is TRBV7-9, with 8 bases fitting TRBD2. The V gene's germline CDR1 is SEHNR and CDR2 FQNEAQ (reference sequence). CDR3 length: 16 amino acids.